This T cell receptor beta chain was sequenced for a study of early T cells in non-severe SARS-CoV-2 infection. Study-level information: Sequenced material consisted of bulk RNA (from unsorted whole blood), and chains were unpaired. Study-wide points: Clonotype matching in VDJdb favored anti-spike CD8 responses and did not capture private and CD4 specificities.

The TCR library protocol was used to attach unique molecular identifiers. These identifiers were attached to individual cDNA molecules. TCRdb processed the 5' RACE reads anew with MiXCR; each CDR3 protein has one entry. The data contain about 76,000 distinct CDR3 sequences, more than 10% of them singletons. To note about this clonotype: What it recognizes is unknown.

The TCR comes from an adult who was a healthcare worker with PCR-confirmed SARS-CoV-2 infection or an uninfected control (not recorded which). The specimen was whole blood.

As DNA, the CDR3 is TGTGCCAGCAGTGGGACCTCAGATACGCAGTATTTT. Protein product: CASSGTSDTQYF. This chain uses TRBV28 with TRBJ2-3, with D perhaps given as TRBD1 or TRBD2 (5 bases each). There are 12 residues in the CDR3. Germline V gives CDR1 MDHEN, CDR2 SYDVKM. Between the trimmed V and J ends, which lost 5 bases and 4 bases, there was a span of 7 bases.